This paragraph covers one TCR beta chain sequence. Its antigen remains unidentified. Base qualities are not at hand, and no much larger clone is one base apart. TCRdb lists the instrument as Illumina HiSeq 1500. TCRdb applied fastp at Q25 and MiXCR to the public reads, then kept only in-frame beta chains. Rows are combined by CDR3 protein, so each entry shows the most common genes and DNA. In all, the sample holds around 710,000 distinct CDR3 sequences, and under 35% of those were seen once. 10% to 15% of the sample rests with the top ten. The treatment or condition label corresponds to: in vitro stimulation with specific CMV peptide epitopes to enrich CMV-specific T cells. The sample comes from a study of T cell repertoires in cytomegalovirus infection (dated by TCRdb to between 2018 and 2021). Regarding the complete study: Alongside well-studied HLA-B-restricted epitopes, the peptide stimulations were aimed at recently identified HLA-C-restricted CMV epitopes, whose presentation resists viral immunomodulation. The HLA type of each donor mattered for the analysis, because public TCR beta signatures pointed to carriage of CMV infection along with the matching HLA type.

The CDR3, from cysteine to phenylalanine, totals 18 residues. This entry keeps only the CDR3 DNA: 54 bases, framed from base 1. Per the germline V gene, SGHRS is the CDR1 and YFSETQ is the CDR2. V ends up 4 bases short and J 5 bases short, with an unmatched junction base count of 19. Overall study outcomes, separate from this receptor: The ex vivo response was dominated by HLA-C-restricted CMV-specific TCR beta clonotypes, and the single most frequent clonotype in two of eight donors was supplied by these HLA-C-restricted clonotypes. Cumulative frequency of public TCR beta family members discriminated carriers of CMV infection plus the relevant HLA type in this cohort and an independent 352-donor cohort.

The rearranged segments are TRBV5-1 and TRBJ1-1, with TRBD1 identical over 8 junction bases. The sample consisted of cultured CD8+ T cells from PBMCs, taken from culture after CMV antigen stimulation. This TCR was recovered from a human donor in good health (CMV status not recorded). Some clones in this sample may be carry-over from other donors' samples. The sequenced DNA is TGCGCCAGCAGCCCCGGAAGGGGGACAGGAAGATATGGGACTGAAGCTTTCTTT. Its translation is CASSPGRGTGRYGTEAFF.